This entry lists 27 T cell receptor beta chains sequenced from one sample in a study of blood T cell repertoires in COVID-19. The protocol was immunoSEQ multiplex PCR, while the TCRdb copy is restricted to in-frame clones and leaves out a portion. Of just under 300,000 clones listed, about 88% are singletons. Sequencing was performed on peripheral blood. These receptors all stem from a man aged 70 or older with acute or convalescent COVID-19.

The chain employs TRBV19 and TRBJ2-2; the match to TRBD1 covers 9 bases. The CDR3 has 17 residues. Germline assignment: CDR1 LNHDA and CDR2 SQIVND (reference sequence). Trimming removed 3 bases from V and 3 bases from J; junction bases left unmatched: 8. CDR3 in amino acids: CASSMEVGTGYTGELFF. CDR3 DNA: TGTGCCAGTAGTATGGAGGTTGGGACAGGGTACACCGGGGAGCTGTTTTTT.

V gene TRBV19 combines with J gene TRBJ1-6; D is perhaps TRBD1 (6 bases). CDR1 and CDR2 (germline): LNHDA, SQIVND (reference sequence). CDR3 size: 13 residues. V dropped 10 bases and J dropped 8 bases, with 15 bases sitting between them. As DNA, the CDR3 is TGTGCCACGAGACAGGCTCGGGATTCACCCCTCCACTTT. Translated: CATRQARDSPLHF.

This clone was seen a handful of times. The genes are TRBV7-9 and TRBJ2-7; 8 bases fit TRBD1. CDR3 length: 15 residues. J gave up 6 bases and V 0 bases, and 7 bases lay outside the gene matches. Germline V gene data show CDR1 as SEHNR and CDR2 as FQNEAQ (reference sequence). This chain's CDR3 is CASSLALGQAPEQYF. The CDR3 DNA reads TGTGCCAGCAGCTTAGCATTGGGACAGGCCCCCGAGCAGTACTTC.

The chain joins TRBV19 to TRBJ2-4, with D perhaps matching TRBD1 (6 bases). CDR1 is LNHDA, CDR2 SQIVND, per germline (reference sequence). This CDR3 comprises 14 residues. V was cut by 5 bases and J by 5 bases, with 13 bases left in between. CDR3 sequence: CASSSRGGENIQYF. CDR3 in DNA: TGTGCCAGTAGTTCCAGGGGTGGGGAAAACATTCAGTACTTC.

The V gene is TRBV9, the J gene TRBJ2-7, with 10 nucleotides matching TRBD1. The germline V gene has CDR1 SGDLS and CDR2 YYNGEE. Trimming took 2 bases from V and 6 from J; bases not matched to a gene: 8. This CDR3 region has 15 residues. CDR3 sequence: CASSVTGTGVREQYF. CDR3 nucleotides: TGTGCCAGCAGCGTTACCGGGACAGGGGTTCGCGAGCAGTACTTC.

As regards this clone: This may be a read error, as it is one base from a much larger clone. Other DNA sequences in the sample encode the same CDR3. The rearrangement links TRBV28 to TRBJ2-7, with 7 bases aligning to TRBD1. V shed 6 bases, J shed 2 bases, and the junction held 1 base outside the gene matches. Germline V lookup: CDR1 MDHEN, CDR2 SYDVKM. CDR3 length equals 12 residues. The CDR3 DNA is TGTGCCAGCAGACAGGGGACCTACGAGCAGTACTTC. Amino acids: CASRQGTYEQYF.

The J gene is TRBJ2-1, the V gene TRBV27, with 8 bases lining up with TRBD1. CDR3 length: 15 residues. Looked up from germline, CDR1 is MNHEY and CDR2 is SMNVEV (reference sequence). V was clipped by 6 bases and J by 2 bases; unmatched bases: 6. The CDR3 coding sequence is TGTGCCAGCAGATTGGGACAGGAACCCTACAATGAGCAGTTCTTC. As protein: CASRLGQEPYNEQFF.

The rearrangement links TRBV30 to TRBJ2-5; TRBD2 matches 7 bases. J lost 5 bases, V lost 2 bases, and 8 bases had no gene match. Germline V lookup: CDR1 GTSNPN, CDR2 SVGIG (reference sequence). The CDR3 consists of 14 residues. CDR3 coding DNA: TGTGCCTGGAGTCCCAGGACTAGTCGGGAGACCCAGTACTTC. This gives the protein CAWSPRTSRETQYF.

The genes are TRBV24-1 and TRBJ2-2, with 9 bases lining up with TRBD1. The CDR3 loop spans 14 amino acids. CDR1 is KGHDR and CDR2 is SFDVKD in the germline V gene. Trimming removed 9 bases from V and 2 bases from J; junction bases left unmatched: 3. CDR3 region: CATRGQGNTGELFF. DNA of the CDR3: TGTGCCACCCGGGGACAGGGAAACACCGGGGAGCTGTTTTTT.

V usage is TRBV6-6 and J usage is TRBJ1-2, with D possibly being TRBD1 (5 bases). Per germline, CDR1 MNHNY and CDR2 SVGAGI (reference sequence). Trimming took off 5 bases at V and 4 bases at J, with 17 bases between the two ends. The length of the CDR3 is 15 residues. The CDR3 DNA reads TGTGCCAGCAGTGCACGGTTCGACAGACCCTATGGCTACACCTTC. Residues: CASSARFDRPYGYTF.

The DNA of the CDR3 is TGTGCCAGCAGCTTAGTGGGGGGGCCAACCTACGAGCAGTACTTC. Translating it yields CASSLVGGPTYEQYF. This chain uses TRBV7-2 with TRBJ2-7, with D perhaps TRBD2 (7 bases). Germline V gives CDR1 SGHTA, CDR2 FQGNSA. The CDR3 loop spans 15 amino acids. V lost 1 base and J lost 2, with 12 bases in between.

Worth noting for this clone: At the DNA level, this CDR3 is encoded by other sequences in the same sample as well. In DNA form, the CDR3 reads TGTGCCAGCAGCGTAGACAGGGATGGAAACACCATATATTTT. As protein: CASSVDRDGNTIYF. The V gene is TRBV9, the J gene TRBJ1-3; a possible D gene is TRBD1 (6 bases). Trimming took 0 bases from V and 3 from J, leaving 7 bases between them. The CDR3 loop spans 14 amino acids. The V gene's germline CDR1 is SGDLS and CDR2 YYNGEE. Looking up the rest from reference TRBV9 and TRBJ1-3 gives the full variable domain: DSGVTQTPKHLITATGQRVTLRCSPRSGDLSVYWYQQSLDQGLQFLIQYYNGEERAKGNILERFSAQQFPDLHSELNLSSLELGDSALYFCASSVDRDGNTIYFGEGSWLTVV.

The CDR3 nucleotides read TGCGCCAGCAGCCAAGAACTAGCGGGAGGGCCTGGGGATACGCAGTATTTT. Amino acid sequence: CASSQELAGGPGDTQYF. The rearrangement links TRBV4-3 to TRBJ2-3; TRBD2 matches 13 bases. J was trimmed by 6 bases and V by 0 bases; bases with no gene match: 6. Germline V gene lookup returns CDR1 LGHNA and CDR2 YSLEER. The CDR3 has 17 residues.

CDR3 loop: CASSTGFYGYTF. DNA for the CDR3: TGTGCCAGCAGCACGGGGTTCTATGGCTACACCTTC. The chain employs TRBV28 and TRBJ1-2, with no clear D. Germline CDR1 is MDHEN and CDR2 is SYDVKM. This CDR3 is 12 amino acids long. V shed 6 bases and J shed 4 bases, with 9 bases lying between them.

The rearrangement uses TRBV4-2 and TRBJ2-5; 12 positions match TRBD2. There are 15 residues in the CDR3. The trim removed 0 bases at V and 5 bases at J, leaving 1 base unmatched. CDR1 LGHNA and CDR2 YNFKEQ come from the germline V gene. CDR3 region: CASSQEGLAGETQYF. The DNA for the CDR3 is TGTGCCAGCAGCCAAGAGGGACTAGCGGGTGAGACCCAGTACTTC.

This chain's CDR3 is CSASAGQGSWWDSPLHF. In DNA, the CDR3 is TGCAGTGCTAGTGCGGGACAGGGAAGTTGGTGGGATTCACCCCTCCACTTT. The V gene is TRBV20-1, the J gene TRBJ1-6; 9 bases align to TRBD1. Germline CDR1 and CDR2: DFQATT and SNEGSKA (reference sequence). Trimming cost V 3 bases and J 8 bases; bases outside gene matches: 14. The CDR3 has 17 residues.

The J gene is TRBJ2-7, the V gene TRBV9; a possible D gene is TRBD1 (6 bases). The V and J ends lost 0 bases and 3 bases respectively, with 13 bases between them. The CDR3 sequence is 15 residues long. CDR1 is SGDLS and CDR2 is YYNGEE in the germline V gene. In nucleotides, the CDR3 is TGTGCCAGCAGCGTAGAAGGAAAGGGGGACTACGAGCAGTACTTC. Protein: CASSVEGKGDYEQYF. The full variable domain, its missing parts supplied by reference TRBV9 and TRBJ2-7, is DSGVTQTPKHLITATGQRVTLRCSPRSGDLSVYWYQQSLDQGLQFLIQYYNGEERAKGNILERFSAQQFPDLHSELNLSSLELGDSALYFCASSVEGKGDYEQYFGPGTRLTVT.

In this sample, this clone turned up once. The chain uses TRBV5-1 and TRBJ2-7; 7 positions match TRBD1. This CDR3 has 15 amino acids. Looked up from germline, CDR1 is SGHRS and CDR2 is YFSETQ. The V segment lost 2 bases and the J segment 2 bases; nucleotides outside the gene matches: 7. The CDR3 is CASSFDRASTYEQYF. The CDR3 DNA sequence: TGCGCCAGCAGCTTCGACAGGGCTAGCACCTACGAGCAGTACTTC.

DNA for the CDR3: TGTGCCAGCAGCCCGGGCACAGATACGCAGTATTTT. This translates into CASSPGTDTQYF. V is TRBV7-9 and J is TRBJ2-3; D call uncertain. V was clipped by 5 bases and J by 1 base, with 4 bases between them. This CDR3 region has 12 residues. In germline, CDR1 is SEHNR, CDR2 FQNEAQ (reference sequence). Variable domain in full (rest from reference TRBV7-9 and TRBJ2-3): DTGVSQNPRHKITKRGQNVTFRCDPISEHNRLYWYRQTLGQGPEFLTYFQNEAQLEKSRLLSDRFSAERPKGSFSTLEIQRTEQGDSAMYLCASSPGTDTQYFGPGTRLTVL.

This clone was found once. The V and J genes are TRBV6-2 or TRBV6-3 and TRBJ2-7; D is possibly TRBD2 (5 bases). The V gene lost 5 bases and the J gene lost 3 bases, with 8 bases spanning the gap. The V gene's germline CDR1 is MNHEY and CDR2 SVGEGT. The CDR3 has 12 amino acids. CDR3 sequence: CASSRGIYEQYF. In nucleotides, the CDR3 is TGTGCCAGCAGTCGGGGAATCTACGAGCAGTACTTC.

The chain has TRBV7-9 and TRBJ2-2; D possibly corresponds to TRBD2 (5 bases). Trimming took 2 bases from V and 7 from J, leaving 14 bases between them. CDR1 and CDR2 from the germline V gene are SEHNR and FQNEAQ (reference sequence). The CDR3 runs 15 residues. The CDR3 bases are TGTGCCAGCAGCTTAAGGGCGGGTTCACTCGGGGAGCTGTTTTTT. Translated: CASSLRAGSLGELFF.

This clone was detected a few times. J is TRBJ2-7 and V is TRBV5-6; D gene uncertain. CDR3 length equals 14 residues. The germline V gene encodes CDR1 SGHDT and CDR2 YYEEEE. Trimming took 4 bases from V and 2 from J, leaving 13 bases between them. CDR3 nucleotides: TGTGCCAGCAGCCGTTTTGTTCCTCCCTACGAGCAGTACTTC. It translates to CASSRFVPPYEQYF.

The chain recombines TRBV4-3 with TRBJ1-6; 7 bases match TRBD1. This CDR3 region has 15 residues. Looked up from germline, CDR1 is LGHNA and CDR2 is YSLEER. Trimming cost V 2 bases and J 5 bases; bases outside gene matches: 3. CDR3 amino acids: CASSQQGVDNSPLHF. The CDR3 DNA is TGCGCCAGCAGCCAACAGGGGGTGGATAATTCACCCCTCCACTTT.

This clone was seen more than once but under ten times. The V call is TRBV5-1, the J call TRBJ1-3; 7 bases line up with TRBD1. V shed 4 bases, J shed 1 base, and the junction held 11 bases outside the gene matches. Germline V lookup: CDR1 SGHRS, CDR2 YFSETQ. The CDR3 runs to 17 residues. CDR3 amino acids: CASSPSLGGMSGNTIYF. CDR3 bases: TGCGCCAGCAGCCCCTCTTTAGGGGGCATGTCTGGAAACACCATATATTTT.

V is TRBV5-6 and J is TRBJ2-3; tentatively, D is TRBD2 (7 bases). V lost 4 bases and J 1 base, leaving 13 bases between the germline ends. Per germline, CDR1 SGHDT and CDR2 YYEEEE. This CDR3 region has 15 residues. In nucleotides, the CDR3 is TGTGCCAGCAGCCGGGGGGCGCCGGGCACAGATACGCAGTATTTT. Protein product: CASSRGAPGTDTQYF.

V usage is TRBV4-2 and J usage is TRBJ2-2, with 7 bases identical to TRBD1. V dropped 11 bases and J dropped 2; count of bases not matched to a gene: 5. The V gene's germline CDR1 is LGHNA and CDR2 YNFKEQ. The CDR3 runs 13 residues. The CDR3 here is CASRQGNTGELFF. In nucleotides, the CDR3 is TGTGCCTCACGACAGGGCAACACCGGGGAGCTGTTTTTT.

The chain is built from TRBV10-3 and TRBJ2-1; 12 positions match TRBD2. With 7 bases clipped from V and 6 bases from J, the junction kept 7 bases outside the gene matches. Per the germline V gene, CDR1 is ENHRY and CDR2 is SYGVKD. This CDR3 comprises 15 residues. The CDR3 nucleotides are TGTGCCATCACCCCTAGCGGGGGGGCCTCCAATGAGCAGTTCTTC. It encodes CAITPSGGASNEQFF.